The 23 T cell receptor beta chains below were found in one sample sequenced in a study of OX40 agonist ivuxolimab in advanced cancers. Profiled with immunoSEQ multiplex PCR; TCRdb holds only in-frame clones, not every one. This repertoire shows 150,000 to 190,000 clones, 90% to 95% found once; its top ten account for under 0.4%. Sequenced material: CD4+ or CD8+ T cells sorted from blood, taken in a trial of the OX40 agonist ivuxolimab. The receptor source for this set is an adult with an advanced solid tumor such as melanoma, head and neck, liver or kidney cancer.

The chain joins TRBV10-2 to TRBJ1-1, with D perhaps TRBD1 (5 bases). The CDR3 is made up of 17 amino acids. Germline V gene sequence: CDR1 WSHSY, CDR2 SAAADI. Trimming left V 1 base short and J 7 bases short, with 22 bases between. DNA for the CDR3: TGCGCCAGCAGTGAGTTTCTTGCGAACAGGACCCCCTTTGAAGCTTTCTTT. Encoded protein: CASSEFLANRTPFEAFF.

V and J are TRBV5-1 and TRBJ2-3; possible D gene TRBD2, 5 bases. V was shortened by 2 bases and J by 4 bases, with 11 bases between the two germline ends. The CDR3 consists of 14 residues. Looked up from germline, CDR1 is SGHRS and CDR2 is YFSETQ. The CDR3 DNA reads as TGCGCCAGCAGCTTCCAGGAGGCCGCAGATACGCAGTATTTT. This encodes CASSFQEAADTQYF.

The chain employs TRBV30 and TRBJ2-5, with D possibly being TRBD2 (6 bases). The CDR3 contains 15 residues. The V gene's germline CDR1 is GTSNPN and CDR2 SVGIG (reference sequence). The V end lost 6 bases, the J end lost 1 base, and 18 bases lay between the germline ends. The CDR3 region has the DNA TGTGCCTGCCCCCTTAGCGGCGTTAGCCAAGAGACCCAGTACTTC. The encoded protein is CACPLSGVSQETQYF.

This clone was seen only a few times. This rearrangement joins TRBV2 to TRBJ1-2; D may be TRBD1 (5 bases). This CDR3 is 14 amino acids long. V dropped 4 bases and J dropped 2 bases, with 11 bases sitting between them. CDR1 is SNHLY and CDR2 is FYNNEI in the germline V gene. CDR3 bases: TGTGCCAGCAGTGTTGAGGGGTCGAACTATGGCTACACCTTC. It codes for CASSVEGSNYGYTF.

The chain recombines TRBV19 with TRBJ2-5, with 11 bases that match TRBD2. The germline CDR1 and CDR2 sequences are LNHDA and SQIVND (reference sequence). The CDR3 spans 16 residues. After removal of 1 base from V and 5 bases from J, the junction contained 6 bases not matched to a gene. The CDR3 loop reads CASSIGVAGGPETQYF. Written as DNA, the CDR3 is TGTGCCAGTAGTATAGGGGTAGCGGGGGGGCCCGAGACCCAGTACTTC.

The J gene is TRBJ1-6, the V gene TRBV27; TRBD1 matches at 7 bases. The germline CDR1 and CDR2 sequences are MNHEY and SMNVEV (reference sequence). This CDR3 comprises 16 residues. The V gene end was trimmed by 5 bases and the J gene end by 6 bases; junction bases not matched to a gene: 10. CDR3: CASSTYRGGGNSPLHF. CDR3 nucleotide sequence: TGTGCCAGCAGTACCTACAGGGGCGGGGGTAATTCACCCCTCCACTTT.

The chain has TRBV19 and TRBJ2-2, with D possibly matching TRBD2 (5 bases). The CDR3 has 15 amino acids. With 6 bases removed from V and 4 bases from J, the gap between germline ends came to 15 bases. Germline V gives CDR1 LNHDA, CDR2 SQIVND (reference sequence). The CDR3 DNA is TGTGCCAGTAGACCCGGGGTAGAAGGCACCGGGGAGCTGTTTTTT. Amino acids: CASRPGVEGTGELFF.

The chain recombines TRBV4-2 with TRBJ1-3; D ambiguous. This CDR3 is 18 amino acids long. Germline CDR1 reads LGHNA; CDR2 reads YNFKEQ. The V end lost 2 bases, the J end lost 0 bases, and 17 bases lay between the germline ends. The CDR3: CASSQSLGWAPSGNTIYF. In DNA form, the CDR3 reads TGTGCCAGCAGCCAAAGTCTGGGTTGGGCCCCCTCTGGAAACACCATATATTTT.

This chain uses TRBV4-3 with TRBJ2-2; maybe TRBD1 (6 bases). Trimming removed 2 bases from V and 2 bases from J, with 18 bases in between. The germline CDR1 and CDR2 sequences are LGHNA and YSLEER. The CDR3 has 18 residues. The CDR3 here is CASSQNPLQGFNTGELFF. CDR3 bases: TGCGCCAGCAGCCAAAATCCACTACAGGGCTTCAACACCGGGGAGCTGTTTTTT.

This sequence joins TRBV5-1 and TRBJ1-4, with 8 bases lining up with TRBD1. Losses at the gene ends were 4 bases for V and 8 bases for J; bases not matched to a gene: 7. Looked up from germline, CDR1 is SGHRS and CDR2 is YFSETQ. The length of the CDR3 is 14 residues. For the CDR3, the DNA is TGCGCCAGCAGCATAGGACAGGGTAACGAAAAACTGTTTTTT. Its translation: CASSIGQGNEKLFF.

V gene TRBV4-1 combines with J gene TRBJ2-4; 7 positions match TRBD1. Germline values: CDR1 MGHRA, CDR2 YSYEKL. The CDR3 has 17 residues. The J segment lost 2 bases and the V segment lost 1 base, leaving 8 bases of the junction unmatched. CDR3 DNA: TGCGCCAGCAGCCAAGTGAAGGGGGCTAAGTCCAAAAACATTCAGTACTTC. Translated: CASSQVKGAKSKNIQYF.

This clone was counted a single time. CDR3 amino acids: CASSLLTEAFF. CDR3 coding DNA: TGTGCCAGCAGCTTATTAACAGAAGCTTTCTTT. The chain employs TRBV7-2 and TRBJ1-1, with D uncertain. Trimming left V 2 bases short and J 8 bases short, with 6 bases between. The CDR3 extends over 11 amino acids. CDR1 is SGHTA, CDR2 FQGNSA, per germline.

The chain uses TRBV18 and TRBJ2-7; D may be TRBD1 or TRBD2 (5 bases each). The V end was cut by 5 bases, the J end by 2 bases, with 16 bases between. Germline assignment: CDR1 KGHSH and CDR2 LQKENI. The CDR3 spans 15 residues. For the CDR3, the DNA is TGTGCCAGCTCAAACCGGGACGGAATTACCTACGAGCAGTACTTC. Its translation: CASSNRDGITYEQYF.

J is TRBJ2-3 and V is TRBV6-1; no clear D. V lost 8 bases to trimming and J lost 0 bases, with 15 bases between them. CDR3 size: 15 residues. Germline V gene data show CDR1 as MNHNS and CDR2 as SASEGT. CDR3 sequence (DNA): TGTGCCAGCTTCCCGTGGTTAACTAGCACAGATACGCAGTATTTT. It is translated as CASFPWLTSTDTQYF.

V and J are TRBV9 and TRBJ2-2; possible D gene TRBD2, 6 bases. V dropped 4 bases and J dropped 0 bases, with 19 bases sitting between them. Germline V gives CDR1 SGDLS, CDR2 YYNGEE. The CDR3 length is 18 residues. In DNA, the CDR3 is TGTGCCAGCAGCACCAGGTGGGGGACTCCCGCGAACACCGGGGAGCTGTTTTTT. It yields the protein CASSTRWGTPANTGELFF.

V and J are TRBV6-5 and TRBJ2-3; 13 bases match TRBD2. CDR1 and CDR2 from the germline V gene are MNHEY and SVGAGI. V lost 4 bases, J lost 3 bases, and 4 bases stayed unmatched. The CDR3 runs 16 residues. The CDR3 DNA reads TGTGCCAGCAGTTCCCGGACTAGCGGGAGAACAGATACGCAGTATTTT. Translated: CASSSRTSGRTDTQYF.

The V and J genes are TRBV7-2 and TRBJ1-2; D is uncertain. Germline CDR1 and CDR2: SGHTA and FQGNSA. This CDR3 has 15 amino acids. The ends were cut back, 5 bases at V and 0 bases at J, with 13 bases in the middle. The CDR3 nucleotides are TGTGCCAGCAGCGCCCCAGATGCGGCTAACTATGGCTACACCTTC. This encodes CASSAPDAANYGYTF.

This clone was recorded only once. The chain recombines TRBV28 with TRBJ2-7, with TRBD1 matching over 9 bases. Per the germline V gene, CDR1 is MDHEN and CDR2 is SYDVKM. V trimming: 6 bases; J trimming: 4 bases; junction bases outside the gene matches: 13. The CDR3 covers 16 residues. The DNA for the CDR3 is TGTGCCAGCAGCACTTCAAGACAGGGGGTGTTTTACGAGCAGTACTTC. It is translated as CASSTSRQGVFYEQYF. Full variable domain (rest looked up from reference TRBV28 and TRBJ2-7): DVKVTQSSRYLVKRTGEKVFLECVQDMDHENMFWYRQDPGLGLRLIYFSYDVKMKEKGDIPEGYSVSREKKERFSLILESASTNQTSMYLCASSTSRQGVFYEQYFGPGTRLTVT.

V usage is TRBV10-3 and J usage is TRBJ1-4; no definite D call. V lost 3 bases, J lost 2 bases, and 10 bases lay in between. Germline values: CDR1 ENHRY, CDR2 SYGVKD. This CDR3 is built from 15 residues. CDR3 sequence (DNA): TGTGCCATCAGTGACGGGAAGTCTACTAATGAAAAACTGTTTTTT. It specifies CAISDGKSTNEKLFF.

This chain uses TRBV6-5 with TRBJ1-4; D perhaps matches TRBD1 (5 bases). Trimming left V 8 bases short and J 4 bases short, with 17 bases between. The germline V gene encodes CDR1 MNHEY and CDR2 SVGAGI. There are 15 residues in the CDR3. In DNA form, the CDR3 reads TGTGCCAGCGGATCTCGGGGCCCTCTTAATGAAAAACTGTTTTTT. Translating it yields CASGSRGPLNEKLFF.

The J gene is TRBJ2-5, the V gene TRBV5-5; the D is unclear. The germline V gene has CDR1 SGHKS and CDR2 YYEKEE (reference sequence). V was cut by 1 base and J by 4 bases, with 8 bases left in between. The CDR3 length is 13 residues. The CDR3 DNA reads TGTGCCAGCAGCTTGCGCCCGCGAGAGACCCAGTACTTC. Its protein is CASSLRPRETQYF.

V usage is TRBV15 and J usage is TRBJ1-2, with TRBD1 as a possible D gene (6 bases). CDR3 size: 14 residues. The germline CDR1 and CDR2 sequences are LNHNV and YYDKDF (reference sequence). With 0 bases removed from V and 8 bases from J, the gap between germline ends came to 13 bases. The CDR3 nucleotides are TGTGCCACCAGCAGAGAGGTACAGGGCTTGGGCTACACCTTC. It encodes CATSREVQGLGYTF.

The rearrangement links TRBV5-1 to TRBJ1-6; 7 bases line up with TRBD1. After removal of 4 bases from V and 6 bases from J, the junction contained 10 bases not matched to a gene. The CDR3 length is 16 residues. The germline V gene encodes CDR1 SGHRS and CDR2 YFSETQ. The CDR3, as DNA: TGCGCCAGCAGCGCCCTGAAGGGGGCAAGTAATTCACCCCTCCACTTT. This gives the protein CASSALKGASNSPLHF.